The clone carrying this TCR beta chain was seen a few times. In TCRdb, the 5' RACE reads were re-called with MiXCR into one record per CDR3 protein. The repertoire consists of 300,000 to 400,000 distinct CDR3 sequences, with about 9% occurring once and the leading ten covering 8% to 9.5%. This entry comes from a study of identical twins. This CDR3 is built from 17 residues. Deletions cut 5 bases from V and 6 bases from J, with 23 bases between. The chain links TRBV12-3 or TRBV12-4 to TRBJ1-5; unclear D gene. This TCR was sampled from a woman in her forties or fifties in good health. Sequenced: naive T cells sorted from blood. CDR3 coding DNA: TGTGCCAGCAGTCCTACCTCTCTACTTCCACTCTCTCAGCCCCAGCATTTT. Translation gives CASSPTSLLPLSQPQHF.